This T cell receptor beta chain was found in a study of blood T cell repertoires in COVID-19. Study-wide background: Whether acute or convalescent, the COVID-19 samples came from the United States, Italy and Spain.

Libraries were prepared by immunoSEQ multiplex PCR; TCRdb keeps only in-frame clonotypes and omits some of them. The profile shows under 100,000 clones, about 88% of them singletons. This CDR3 has 15 amino acids. Germline lookup yields CDR1 SGHRS and CDR2 YFSETQ. V lost 2 bases to trimming and J lost 4 bases, with 13 bases between them. This clonotype was obtained from a man aged 45-65 years with acute or convalescent COVID-19. The chain carries TRBV5-1 and TRBJ1-3; D may be TRBD1 (6 bases). Specimen: peripheral blood. This CDR3 reads CASSFGGLGGNTIYF. For the CDR3, the DNA is TGCGCCAGCAGCTTCGGGGGGCTCGGAGGAAACACCATATATTTT.